A single sample gave rise to the 4 T cell receptor beta chains below, sequenced in a study of cytomegalovirus exposure and HLA in healthy donors. Primers included in the PCR were 60 Vbeta and 13 Jbeta primers. Clones were sequenced by immunoSEQ multiplex PCR, and TCRdb holds only the in-frame ones, with some missing. The sample includes some 110,000 clones, around three quarters of them seen just once. The sequenced sample was PBMCs. The receptors were sampled from a woman in her 40s in good health and CMV-seropositive.

This clone was observed a handful of times. The V call is TRBV19, the J call TRBJ1-3; no firm D call. The germline CDR1 and CDR2 sequences are LNHDA and SQIVND (reference sequence). The CDR3 length is 15 residues. Trimming left V 3 bases short and J 2 bases short, with 11 bases between. CDR3 bases: TGTGCCAGTAGTATTATTCGCGGGGCTGGAAACACCATATATTTT. This codes for CASSIIRGAGNTIYF. Together with reference TRBV19 and TRBJ1-3, the CDR3 gives the full variable domain: DGGITQSPKYLFRKEGQNVTLSCEQNLNHDAMYWYRQDPGQGLRLIYYSQIVNDFQKGDIAEGYSVSREKKESFPLTVTSAQKNPTAFYLCASSIIRGAGNTIYFGEGSWLTVV.

V gene TRBV4-1 combines with J gene TRBJ2-6, with 8 bases fitting TRBD1. J gave up 2 bases and V 4 bases, and 10 bases lay outside the gene matches. Germline values: CDR1 MGHRA, CDR2 YSYEKL. The CDR3 spans 18 residues. CDR3 protein: CASSLWTGRSTGANVLTF. The CDR3 DNA sequence: TGCGCCAGCAGCCTTTGGACAGGGCGGTCTACTGGGGCCAACGTCCTGACTTTC.

The chain links TRBV11-2 to TRBJ2-3; tentatively, D is TRBD1 (5 bases). The ends were cut back, 3 bases at V and 1 base at J, with 14 bases in the middle. Germline V gives CDR1 SGHAT, CDR2 FQNNGV. This CDR3 has 16 amino acids. CDR3 in amino acids: CASSFGPKGGTDTQYF. Written as DNA, the CDR3 is TGTGCCAGCAGCTTCGGACCGAAAGGGGGCACAGATACGCAGTATTTT. Based on the CDR3 plus reference TRBV11-2 and TRBJ2-3, the full variable domain is EAGVAQSPRYKIIEKRQSVAFWCNPISGHATLYWYQQILGQGPKLLIQFQNNGVVDDSQLPKDRFSAERLKGVDSTLKIQPAKLEDSAVYLCASSFGPKGGTDTQYFGPGTRLTVL.

For this clone: At one boundary the junction diverges from the germline segment, which might be a read error. CDR3 DNA: TGTGCCATCAGTCAGTCTAGTCCGGACATTCAGTACTTC. Protein: CAISQSSPDIQYF. V and J are TRBV10-3 and TRBJ2-4; no reliable D call. CDR1 and CDR2 (germline): ENHRY, SYGVKD. The CDR3 is 13 residues long.